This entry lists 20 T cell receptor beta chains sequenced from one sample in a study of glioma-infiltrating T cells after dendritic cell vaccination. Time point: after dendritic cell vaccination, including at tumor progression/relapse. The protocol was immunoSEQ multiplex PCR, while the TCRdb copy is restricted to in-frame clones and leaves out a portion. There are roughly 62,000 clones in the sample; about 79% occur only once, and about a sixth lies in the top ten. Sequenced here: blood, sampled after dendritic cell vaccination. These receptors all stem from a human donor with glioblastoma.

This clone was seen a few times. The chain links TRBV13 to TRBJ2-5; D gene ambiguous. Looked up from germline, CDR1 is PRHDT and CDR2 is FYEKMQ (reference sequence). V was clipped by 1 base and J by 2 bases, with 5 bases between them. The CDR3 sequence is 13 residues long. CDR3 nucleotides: TGTGCCAGCAGCTTAGACAAACAAGAGACCCAGTACTTC. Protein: CASSLDKQETQYF.

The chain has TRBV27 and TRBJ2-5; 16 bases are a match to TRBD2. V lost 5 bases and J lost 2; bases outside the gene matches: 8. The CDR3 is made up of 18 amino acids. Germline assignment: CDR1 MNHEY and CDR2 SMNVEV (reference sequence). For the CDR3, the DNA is TGTGCCAGCAGTCTTAGGGGGGGACTAGCGGGGGGGCAAGAGACCCAGTACTTC. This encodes CASSLRGGLAGGQETQYF.

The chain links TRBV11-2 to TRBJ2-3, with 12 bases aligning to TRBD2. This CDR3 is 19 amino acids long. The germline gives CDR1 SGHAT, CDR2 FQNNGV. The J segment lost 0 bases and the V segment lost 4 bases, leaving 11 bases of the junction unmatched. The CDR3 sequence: CASSSYQLAGGSSTDTQYF. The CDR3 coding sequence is TGTGCCAGCAGCTCCTACCAACTAGCGGGGGGTTCTAGCACAGATACGCAGTATTTT.

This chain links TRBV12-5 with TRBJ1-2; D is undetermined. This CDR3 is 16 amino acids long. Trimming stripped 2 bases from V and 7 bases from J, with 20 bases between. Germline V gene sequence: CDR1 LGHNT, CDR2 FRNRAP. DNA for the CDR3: TGTGCTAGTGGTTTGACGGTGGGCAATTCGGGGTCTGGCTACACCTTC. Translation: CASGLTVGNSGSGYTF.

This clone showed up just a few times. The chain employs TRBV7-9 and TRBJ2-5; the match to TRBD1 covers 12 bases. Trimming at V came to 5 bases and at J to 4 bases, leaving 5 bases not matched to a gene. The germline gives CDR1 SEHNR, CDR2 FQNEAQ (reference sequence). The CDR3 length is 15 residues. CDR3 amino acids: CASSKGQGATETQYF. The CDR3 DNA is TGTGCCAGCAGCAAGGGACAGGGGGCTACAGAGACCCAGTACTTC.

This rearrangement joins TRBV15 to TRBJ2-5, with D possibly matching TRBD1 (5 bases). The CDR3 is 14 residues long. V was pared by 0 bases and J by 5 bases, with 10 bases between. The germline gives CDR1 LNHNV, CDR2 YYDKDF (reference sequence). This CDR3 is CATSRDPGSETQYF. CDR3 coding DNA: TGTGCCACCAGCAGAGATCCAGGGTCCGAGACCCAGTACTTC. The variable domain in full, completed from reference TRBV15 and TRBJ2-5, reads DAMVIQNPRYQVTQFGKPVTLSCSQTLNHNVMYWYQQKSSQAPKLLFHYYDKDFNNEADTPDNFQSRRPNTSFCFLDIRSPGLGDTAMYLCATSRDPGSETQYFGPGTRLLVL.

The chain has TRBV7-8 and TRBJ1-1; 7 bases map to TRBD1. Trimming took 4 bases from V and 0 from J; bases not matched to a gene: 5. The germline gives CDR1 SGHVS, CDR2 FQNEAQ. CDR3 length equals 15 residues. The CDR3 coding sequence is TGTGCCAGCAGCTCCTACGGGACAGTGAACACTGAAGCTTTCTTT. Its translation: CASSSYGTVNTEAFF.

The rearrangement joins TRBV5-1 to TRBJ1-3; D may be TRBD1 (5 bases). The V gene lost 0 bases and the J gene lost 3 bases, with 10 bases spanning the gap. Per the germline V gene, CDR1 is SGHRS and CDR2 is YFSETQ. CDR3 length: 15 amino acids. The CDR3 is CASSLVPQGGNTIYF. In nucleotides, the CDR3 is TGCGCCAGCAGCTTGGTACCGCAGGGTGGAAACACCATATATTTT.

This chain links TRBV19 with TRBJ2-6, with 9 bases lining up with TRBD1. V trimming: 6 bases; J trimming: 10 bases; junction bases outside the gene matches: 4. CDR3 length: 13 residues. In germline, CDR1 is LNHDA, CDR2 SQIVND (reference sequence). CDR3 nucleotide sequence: TGTGCCAGTAGCTGGACAGGGGAAAACGTCCTGACTTTC. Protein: CASSWTGENVLTF.

The chain's CDR3 is CASSLVQGREKLFF. In DNA form, the CDR3 reads TGCGCCAGCAGCCTTGTCCAGGGGCGAGAAAAACTGTTTTTT. V gene TRBV5-1 combines with J gene TRBJ1-4, with TRBD1 as a possible D gene (6 bases). The germline V gene has CDR1 SGHRS and CDR2 YFSETQ. This CDR3 has 14 residues. V shed 4 bases and J shed 8 bases, with 15 bases lying between them.

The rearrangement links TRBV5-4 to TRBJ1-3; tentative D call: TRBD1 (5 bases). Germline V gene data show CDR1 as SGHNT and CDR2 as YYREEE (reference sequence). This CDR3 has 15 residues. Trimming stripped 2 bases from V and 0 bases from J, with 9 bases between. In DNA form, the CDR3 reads TGTGCCAGCAGCTTAAGCAGGGCCTCTGGAAACACCATATATTTT. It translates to CASSLSRASGNTIYF.

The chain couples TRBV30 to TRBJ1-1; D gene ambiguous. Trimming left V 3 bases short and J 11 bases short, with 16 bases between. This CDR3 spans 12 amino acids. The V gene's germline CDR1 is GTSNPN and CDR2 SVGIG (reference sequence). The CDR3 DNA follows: TGTGCCTGGAGGGGAGTTAAACAAGCGGCTTTCTTT. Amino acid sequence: CAWRGVKQAAFF. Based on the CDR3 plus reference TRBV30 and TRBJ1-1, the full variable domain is SQTIHQWPATLVQPVGSPLSLECTVEGTSNPNLYWYRQAAGRGLQLLFYSVGIGQISSEVPQNLSASRPQDRQFILSSKKLLLSDSGFYLCAWRGVKQAAFFGQGTRLTVV.

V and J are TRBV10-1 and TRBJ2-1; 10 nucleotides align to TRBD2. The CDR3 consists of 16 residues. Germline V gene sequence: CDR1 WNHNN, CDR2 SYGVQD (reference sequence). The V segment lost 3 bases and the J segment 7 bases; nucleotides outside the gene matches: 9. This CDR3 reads CASSDPGTSVSNEQFF. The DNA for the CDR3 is TGCGCCAGCAGTGACCCCGGGACTAGCGTCTCGAATGAGCAGTTCTTC.

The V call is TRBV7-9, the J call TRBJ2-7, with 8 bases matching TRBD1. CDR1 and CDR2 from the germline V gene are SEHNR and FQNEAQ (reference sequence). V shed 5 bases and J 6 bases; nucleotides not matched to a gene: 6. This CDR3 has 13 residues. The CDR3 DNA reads TGTGCCAGCAGCCCAGGACAGGGTGGCGAGCAGTACTTC. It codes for CASSPGQGGEQYF.

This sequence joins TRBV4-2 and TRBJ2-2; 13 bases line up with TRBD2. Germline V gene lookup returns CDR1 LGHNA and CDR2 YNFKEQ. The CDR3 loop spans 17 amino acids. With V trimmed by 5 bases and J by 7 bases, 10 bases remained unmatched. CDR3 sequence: CASSVTSGGAFGGELFF. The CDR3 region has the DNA TGTGCCAGCAGCGTTACTAGCGGGGGGGCCTTCGGCGGGGAGCTGTTTTTT.

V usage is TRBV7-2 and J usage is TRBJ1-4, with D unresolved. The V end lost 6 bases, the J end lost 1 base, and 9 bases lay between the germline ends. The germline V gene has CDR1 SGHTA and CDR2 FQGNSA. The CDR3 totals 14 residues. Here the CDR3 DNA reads TGTGCCAGCAGGATCAGTGTAACTAATGAAAAACTGTTTTTT. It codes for CASRISVTNEKLFF.

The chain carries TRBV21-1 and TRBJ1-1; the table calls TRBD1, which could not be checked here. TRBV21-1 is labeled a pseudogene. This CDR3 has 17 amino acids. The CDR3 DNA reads TGTGCCAGCAGCAAAGAGGGGGACAGGGGCTGGAACACTGAAGCTTTCTTT. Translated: CASSKEGDRGWNTEAFF.

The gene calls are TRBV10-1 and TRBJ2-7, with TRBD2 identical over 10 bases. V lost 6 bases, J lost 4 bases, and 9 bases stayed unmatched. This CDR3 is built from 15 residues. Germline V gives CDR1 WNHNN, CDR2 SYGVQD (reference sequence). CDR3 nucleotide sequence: TGCGCCAGCAGGATTAAGCGGGGGGGTAGGTACGAGCAGTACTTC. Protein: CASRIKRGGRYEQYF.

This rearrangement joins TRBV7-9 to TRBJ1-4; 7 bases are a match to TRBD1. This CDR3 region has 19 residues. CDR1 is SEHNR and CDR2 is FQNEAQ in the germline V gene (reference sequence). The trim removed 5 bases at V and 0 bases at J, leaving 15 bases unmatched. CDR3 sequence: CASSPGSLGQAATNEKLFF. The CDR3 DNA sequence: TGTGCCAGCAGCCCCGGCTCCCTCGGACAGGCTGCAACTAATGAAAAACTGTTTTTT. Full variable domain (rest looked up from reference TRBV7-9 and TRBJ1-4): DTGVSQNPRHKITKRGQNVTFRCDPISEHNRLYWYRQTLGQGPEFLTYFQNEAQLEKSRLLSDRFSAERPKGSFSTLEIQRTEQGDSAMYLCASSPGSLGQAATNEKLFFGSGTQLSVL.

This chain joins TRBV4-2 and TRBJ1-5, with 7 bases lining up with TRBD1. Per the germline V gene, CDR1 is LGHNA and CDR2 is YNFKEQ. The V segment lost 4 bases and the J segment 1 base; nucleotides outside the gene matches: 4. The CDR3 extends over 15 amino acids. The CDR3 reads CASSLRQGSNQPQHF. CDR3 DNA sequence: TGTGCCAGCAGCCTAAGACAGGGCAGCAATCAGCCCCAGCATTTT.